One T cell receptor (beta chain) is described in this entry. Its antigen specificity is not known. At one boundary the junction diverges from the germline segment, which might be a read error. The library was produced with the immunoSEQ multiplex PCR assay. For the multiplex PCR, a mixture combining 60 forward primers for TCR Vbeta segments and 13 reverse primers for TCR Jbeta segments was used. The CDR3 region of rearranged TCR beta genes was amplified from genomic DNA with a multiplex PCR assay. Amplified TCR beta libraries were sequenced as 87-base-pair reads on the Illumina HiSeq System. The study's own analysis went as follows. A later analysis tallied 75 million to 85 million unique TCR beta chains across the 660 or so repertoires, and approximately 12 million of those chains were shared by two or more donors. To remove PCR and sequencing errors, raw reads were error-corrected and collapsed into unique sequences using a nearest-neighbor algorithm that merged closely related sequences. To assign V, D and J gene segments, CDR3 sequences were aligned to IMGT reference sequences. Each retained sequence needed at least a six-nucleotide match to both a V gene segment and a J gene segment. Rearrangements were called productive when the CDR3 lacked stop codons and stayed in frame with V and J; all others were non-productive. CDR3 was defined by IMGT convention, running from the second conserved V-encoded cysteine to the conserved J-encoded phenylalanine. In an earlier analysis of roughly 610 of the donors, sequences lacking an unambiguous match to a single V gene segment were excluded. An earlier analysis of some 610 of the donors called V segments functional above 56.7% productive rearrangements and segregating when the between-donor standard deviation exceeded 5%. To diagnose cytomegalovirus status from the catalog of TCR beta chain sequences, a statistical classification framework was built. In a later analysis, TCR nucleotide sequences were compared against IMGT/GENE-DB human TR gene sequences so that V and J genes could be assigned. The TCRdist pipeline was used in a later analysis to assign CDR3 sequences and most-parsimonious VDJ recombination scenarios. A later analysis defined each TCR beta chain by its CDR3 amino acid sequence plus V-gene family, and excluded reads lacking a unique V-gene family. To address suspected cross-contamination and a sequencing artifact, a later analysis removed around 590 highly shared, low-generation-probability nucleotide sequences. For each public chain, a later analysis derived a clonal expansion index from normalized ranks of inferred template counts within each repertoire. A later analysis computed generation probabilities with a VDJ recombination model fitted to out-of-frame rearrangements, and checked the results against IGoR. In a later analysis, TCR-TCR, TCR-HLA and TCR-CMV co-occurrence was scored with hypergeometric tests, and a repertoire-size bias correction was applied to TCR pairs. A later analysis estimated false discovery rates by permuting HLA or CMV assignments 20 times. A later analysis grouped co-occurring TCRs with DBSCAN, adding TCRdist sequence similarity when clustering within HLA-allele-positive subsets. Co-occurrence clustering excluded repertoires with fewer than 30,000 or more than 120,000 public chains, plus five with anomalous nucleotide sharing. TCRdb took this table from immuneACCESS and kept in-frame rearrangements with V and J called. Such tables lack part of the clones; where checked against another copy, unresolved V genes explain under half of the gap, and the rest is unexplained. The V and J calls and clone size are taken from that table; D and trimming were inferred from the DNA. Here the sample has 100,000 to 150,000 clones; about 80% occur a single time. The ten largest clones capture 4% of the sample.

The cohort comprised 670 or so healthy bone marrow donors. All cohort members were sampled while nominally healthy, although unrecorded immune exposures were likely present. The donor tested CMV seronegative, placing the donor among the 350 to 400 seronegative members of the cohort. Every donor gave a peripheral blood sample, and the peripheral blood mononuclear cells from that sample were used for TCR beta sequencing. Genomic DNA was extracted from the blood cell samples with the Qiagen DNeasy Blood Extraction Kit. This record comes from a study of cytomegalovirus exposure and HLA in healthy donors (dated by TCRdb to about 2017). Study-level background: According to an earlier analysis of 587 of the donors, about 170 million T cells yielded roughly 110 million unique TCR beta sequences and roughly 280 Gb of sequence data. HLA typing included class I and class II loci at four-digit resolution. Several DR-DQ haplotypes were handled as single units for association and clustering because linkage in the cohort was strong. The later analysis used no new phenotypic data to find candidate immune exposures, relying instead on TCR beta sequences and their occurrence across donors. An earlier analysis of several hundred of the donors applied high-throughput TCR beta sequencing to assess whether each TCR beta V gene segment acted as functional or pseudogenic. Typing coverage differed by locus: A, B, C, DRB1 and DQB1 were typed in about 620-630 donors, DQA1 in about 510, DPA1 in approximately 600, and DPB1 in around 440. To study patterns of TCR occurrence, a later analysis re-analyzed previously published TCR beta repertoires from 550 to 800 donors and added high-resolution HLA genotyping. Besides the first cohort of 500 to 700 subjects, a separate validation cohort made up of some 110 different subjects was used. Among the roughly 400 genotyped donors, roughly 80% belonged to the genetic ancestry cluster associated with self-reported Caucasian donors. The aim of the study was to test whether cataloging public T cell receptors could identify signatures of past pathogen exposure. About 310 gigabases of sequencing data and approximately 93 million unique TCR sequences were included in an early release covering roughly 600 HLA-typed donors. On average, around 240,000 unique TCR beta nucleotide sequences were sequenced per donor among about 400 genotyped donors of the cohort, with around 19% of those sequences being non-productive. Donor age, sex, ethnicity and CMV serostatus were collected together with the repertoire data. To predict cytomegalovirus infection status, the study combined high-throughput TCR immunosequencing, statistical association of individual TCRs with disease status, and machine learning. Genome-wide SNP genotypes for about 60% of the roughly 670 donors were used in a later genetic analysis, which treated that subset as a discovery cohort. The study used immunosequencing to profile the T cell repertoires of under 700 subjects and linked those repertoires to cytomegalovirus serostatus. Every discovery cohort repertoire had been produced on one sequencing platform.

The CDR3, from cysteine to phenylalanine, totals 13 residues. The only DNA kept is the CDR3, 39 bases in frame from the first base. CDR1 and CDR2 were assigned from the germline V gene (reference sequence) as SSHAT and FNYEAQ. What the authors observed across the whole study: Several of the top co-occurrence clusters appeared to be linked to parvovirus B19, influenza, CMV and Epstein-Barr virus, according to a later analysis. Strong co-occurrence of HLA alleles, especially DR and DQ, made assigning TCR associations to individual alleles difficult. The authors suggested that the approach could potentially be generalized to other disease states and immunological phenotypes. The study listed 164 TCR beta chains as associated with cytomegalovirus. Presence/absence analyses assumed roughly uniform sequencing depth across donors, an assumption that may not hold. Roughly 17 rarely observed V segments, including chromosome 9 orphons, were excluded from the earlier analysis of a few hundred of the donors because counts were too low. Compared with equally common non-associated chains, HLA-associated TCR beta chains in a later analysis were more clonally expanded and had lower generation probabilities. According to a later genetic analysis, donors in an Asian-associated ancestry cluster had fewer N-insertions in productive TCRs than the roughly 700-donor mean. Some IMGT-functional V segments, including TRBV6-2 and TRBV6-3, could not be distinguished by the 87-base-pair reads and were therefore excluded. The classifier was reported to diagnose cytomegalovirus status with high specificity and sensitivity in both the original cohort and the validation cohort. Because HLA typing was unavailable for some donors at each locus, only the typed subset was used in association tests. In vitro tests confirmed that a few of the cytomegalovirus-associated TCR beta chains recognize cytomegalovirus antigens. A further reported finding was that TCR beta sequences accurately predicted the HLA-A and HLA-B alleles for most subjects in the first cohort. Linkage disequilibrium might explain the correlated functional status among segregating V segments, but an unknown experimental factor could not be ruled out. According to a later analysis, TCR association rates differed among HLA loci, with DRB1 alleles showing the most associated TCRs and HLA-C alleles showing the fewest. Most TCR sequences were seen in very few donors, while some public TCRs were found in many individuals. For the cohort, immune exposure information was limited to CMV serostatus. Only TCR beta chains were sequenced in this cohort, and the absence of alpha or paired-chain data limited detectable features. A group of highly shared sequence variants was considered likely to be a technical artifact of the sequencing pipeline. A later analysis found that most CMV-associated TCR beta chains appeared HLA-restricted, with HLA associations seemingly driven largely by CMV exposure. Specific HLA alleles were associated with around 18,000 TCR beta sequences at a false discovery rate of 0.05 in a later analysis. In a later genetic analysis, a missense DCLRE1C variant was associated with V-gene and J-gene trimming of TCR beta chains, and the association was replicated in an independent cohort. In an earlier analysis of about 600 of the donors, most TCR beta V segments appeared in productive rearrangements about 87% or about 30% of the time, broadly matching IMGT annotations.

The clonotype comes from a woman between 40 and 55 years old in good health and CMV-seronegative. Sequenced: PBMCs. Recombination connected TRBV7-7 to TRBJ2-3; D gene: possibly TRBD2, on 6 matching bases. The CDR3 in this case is CASSLREIDTQYF. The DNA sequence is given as TGTGCTAGCAGCTTACGGGAGATAGATACGCAGTATTTT.